This T cell receptor beta chain was sequenced during a study of T cell clones after liver transplantation. Some clones are missing from TCRdb's copy, which holds only in-frame ones; the method was immunoSEQ multiplex PCR. The repertoire holds about 72,000 clones, around nine tenths seen once, with approximately 2.6% in the top ten. CD3+CD4+ and CD3+CD8+ cells were FACS-sorted from thawed unstimulated PBMCs. The CDR3 is 14 residues long. V trimming: 6 bases; J trimming: 6 bases; junction bases outside the gene matches: 6. Germline loops: CDR1 MNHNY, CDR2 SVGAGI (reference sequence). The sample was CD4+ T cells from blood, taken before liver transplant. V usage is TRBV6-6 and J usage is TRBJ1-1; 11 bases are shared with TRBD1. The clonotype comes from a human donor who received a liver transplant. CDR3 region: CASRGGQGASEAFF. For the CDR3, the DNA is TGTGCCAGCAGGGGTGGACAGGGGGCTTCTGAAGCTTTCTTT.